What follows are 19 T cell receptor beta chains derived from one specimen sequenced in a study of blood T cells in healthy people across ages. A second PCR of 7 to 11 cycles used a sample-barcoded 5' primer and a J-beta primer mix. TCRdb processed the 5' RACE reads anew with MiXCR; each CDR3 protein has one entry. The data contain more than 450,000 distinct CDR3 sequences, about a quarter of them singletons. The same sample was also used in a study of T cells of mothers and their children.

The sample consisted of blood. All receptors derive from a boy under 10 years old in good health.

The gene calls are TRBV5-1 and TRBJ2-7; D call uncertain. The ends were cut back, 1 base at V and 2 bases at J, with 10 bases in the middle. Germline values: CDR1 SGHRS, CDR2 YFSETQ. The CDR3 is 14 residues long. CDR3 in amino acids: CASSLTVGPYEQYF. DNA of the CDR3: TGCGCCAGCAGCTTGACAGTAGGCCCCTACGAGCAGTACTTC.

The chain is built from TRBV6-2 or TRBV6-3 and TRBJ1-2; the match to TRBD1 covers 7 bases. Germline trimming cut 6 bases from V and 0 bases from J; bases unmatched to any gene: 4. The CDR3 length is 14 residues. CDR1 and CDR2 from the germline V gene are MNHEY and SVGEGT. This chain's CDR3 is CASRPGGANYGYTF. DNA of the CDR3: TGTGCCAGCAGGCCAGGGGGAGCTAACTATGGCTACACCTTC.

The rearrangement links TRBV20-1 to TRBJ2-1; the match to TRBD2 covers 11 bases. The V gene's germline CDR1 is DFQATT and CDR2 SNEGSKA (reference sequence). This CDR3 is 15 amino acids long. The trim removed 0 bases at V and 8 bases at J, leaving 6 bases unmatched. CDR3 coding DNA: TGCAGTGCTAGAGATCCAACTAGCGGGAGTCATGAGCAGTTCTTC. Its translation is CSARDPTSGSHEQFF.

This clonotype was found many times. This sequence joins TRBV6-6 and TRBJ1-5; D perhaps matches TRBD1 (5 bases). Germline CDR1 is MNHNY and CDR2 is SVGAGI (reference sequence). V shed 0 bases and J shed 1 base, with 10 bases lying between them. The CDR3 runs 16 residues. DNA for the CDR3: TGTGCCAGCAGTTACTCGGGACCGGAAAGCAATCAGCCCCAGCATTTT. Translated, it gives CASSYSGPESNQPQHF.

Only a few counts were recorded for this clonotype. The CDR3 loop is CSARDSGGVSYEQYF. DNA of the CDR3: TGCAGTGCTAGAGATAGCGGGGGAGTATCCTACGAGCAGTACTTC. The J gene is TRBJ2-7, the V gene TRBV20-1; 9 bases agree with TRBD2. The germline CDR1 and CDR2 sequences are DFQATT and SNEGSKA (reference sequence). J lost 1 base, V lost 0 bases, and 4 bases had no gene match. The CDR3 spans 15 residues.

In this sample, this clonotype turned up a few times. The chain combines TRBV27 with TRBJ1-6; D not resolved. Germline V gene sequence: CDR1 MNHEY, CDR2 SMNVEV (reference sequence). This CDR3 comprises 12 residues. V gave up 4 bases and J gave up 7 bases, with 5 bases separating them. The CDR3 DNA reads TGTGCCAGCAGTTCCTCGAATTCACCCCTCCACTTT. Translating gives CASSSSNSPLHF.

The chain has TRBV10-3 and TRBJ2-5, with D unresolved. This CDR3 is 15 amino acids long. Germline V CDR1 and CDR2: ENHRY, SYGVKD. Trimming took 8 bases from V and 2 from J, leaving 18 bases between them. CDR3 loop: CAIGTPQAEQETQYF. In nucleotides, the CDR3 is TGTGCCATCGGTACCCCCCAGGCCGAACAAGAGACCCAGTACTTC.

This clonotype has just a few counts. Here the CDR3 DNA reads TGCAGTGCTAGAAGACTTTCCCAGACCTCCTACAATGAGCAGTTCTTC. It yields the protein CSARRLSQTSYNEQFF. The chain joins TRBV20-1 to TRBJ2-1, with unresolved D. The CDR3 totals 16 residues. Germline loops: CDR1 DFQATT, CDR2 SNEGSKA (reference sequence). V gave up 2 bases and J gave up 0 bases, with 14 bases separating them.

The chain joins TRBV10-3 to TRBJ1-2; weak D call: TRBD1 (5 bases). V dropped 0 bases and J dropped 8 bases, with 13 bases sitting between them. Germline values: CDR1 ENHRY, CDR2 SYGVKD. This CDR3 has 14 amino acids. The CDR3 sequence is CAISESSGLEGYTF. In DNA, the CDR3 is TGTGCCATCAGTGAGTCGTCAGGGCTCGAAGGCTACACCTTC.

The genes are TRBV24-1 and TRBJ2-1; 9 positions match TRBD2. Germline V gene sequence: CDR1 KGHDR, CDR2 SFDVKD. This CDR3 is built from 19 residues. V gave up 2 bases and J gave up 5 bases; unmatched junction bases: 15. The DNA of the CDR3 is TGTGCCACCAGTGATTCCGCGCAGGGAAGAGCGGGAGGCAACAATGAGCAGTTCTTC. Translation: CATSDSAQGRAGGNNEQFF.

A few counts support this clonotype. V is TRBV5-1 and J is TRBJ2-3; either TRBD1 or TRBD2 may supply D (5 bases each). V lost 0 bases to trimming and J lost 6 bases, with 17 bases between them. Germline V gene sequence: CDR1 SGHRS, CDR2 YFSETQ. CDR3 size: 16 residues. Here the CDR3 reads CASSLEGTGWGDTQYF. The CDR3 nucleotides are TGCGCCAGCAGCTTGGAAGGGACGGGTTGGGGTGATACGCAGTATTTT.

This clonotype was observed a few times. This rearrangement joins TRBV5-1 to TRBJ2-5, with 7 bases matching TRBD1. The closer fit of TRBJ2-1 to the DNA end suggests the J call may be wrong. From germline, CDR1 is SGHRS and CDR2 YFSETQ. The CDR3 contains 14 residues. The CDR3 here is CASSPAQGYNEQFF. DNA of the CDR3: TGCGCCAGCAGCCCTGCACAGGGGTACAATGAGCAGTTCTTC.

This clonotype has only a few counts. The rearrangement uses TRBV9 and TRBJ2-7; unclear D gene. Germline values: CDR1 SGDLS, CDR2 YYNGEE. V was cut by 3 bases and J by 0 bases, with 10 bases left in between. This CDR3 contains 14 residues. The CDR3 reads CASSESGFSYEQYF. Written as DNA, the CDR3 is TGTGCCAGCAGCGAGTCAGGCTTCTCCTACGAGCAGTACTTC.

This clonotype came up a few times. The chain links TRBV27 to TRBJ1-1; 7 positions match TRBD1. The germline CDR1 and CDR2 sequences are MNHEY and SMNVEV (reference sequence). J lost 8 bases, V lost 5 bases, and 5 bases had no gene match. This CDR3 has 12 residues. The CDR3 DNA reads as TGTGCCAGCAGTGCCCGGACAGGAGAAGCTTTCTTT. Its translation is CASSARTGEAFF.

This sequence joins TRBV6-1 and TRBJ2-6; TRBD2 agrees at 12 bases. V shed 4 bases, J shed 2 bases, and the junction held 6 bases outside the gene matches. Germline V gives CDR1 MNHNS, CDR2 SASEGT. CDR3 length equals 18 residues. CDR3 bases: TGTGCCAGCAGTGGAGGACTAGCGGGGCCCCCTGGGGCCAACGTCCTGACTTTC. It codes for CASSGGLAGPPGANVLTF.

The genes are TRBV20-1 and TRBJ2-1; the match to TRBD2 covers 11 bases. CDR3 length: 15 amino acids. Trimming at V came to 3 bases and at J to 5 bases, leaving 6 bases not matched to a gene. The germline CDR1 and CDR2 sequences are DFQATT and SNEGSKA (reference sequence). CDR3 in amino acids: CSARPPGLADNEQFF. CDR3 in DNA: TGCAGTGCTAGGCCCCCGGGACTAGCGGACAATGAGCAGTTCTTC.

This clonotype has a count of ten or more. The V gene is TRBV29-1, the J gene TRBJ2-2; D uncertain. This CDR3 has 13 residues. Germline V CDR1 and CDR2: SQVTM, ANQGSEA. V was shortened by 7 bases and J by 4 bases, with 13 bases between the two germline ends. The CDR3 region is CSGSSSGTGELFF. The CDR3 coding sequence is TGCAGCGGTTCTTCTTCGGGCACCGGGGAGCTGTTTTTT.

This clonotype has more than one count but fewer than ten. The J gene is TRBJ1-1, the V gene TRBV6-1, with a possible D match to TRBD1 (5 bases). From germline, CDR1 is MNHNS and CDR2 SASEGT. The germline V and J ends were trimmed by 6 bases and 6 bases, with 23 bases remaining between them. This CDR3 spans 16 amino acids. CDR3 sequence (DNA): TGTGCCAGCAGAAACCCTGTGAGCGGCATCAGGGCTGAAGCTTTCTTT. Translated, it gives CASRNPVSGIRAEAFF.

V and J are TRBV7-2 and TRBJ1-4; D is ambiguous. The CDR3 runs 16 residues. Germline CDR1 reads SGHTA; CDR2 reads FQGNSA. Trimming removed 2 bases at V and 4 bases at J, with 14 bases between. This chain's CDR3 is CASSLHQQKYNEKLFF. CDR3 DNA sequence: TGTGCCAGCAGCTTACATCAGCAGAAATATAATGAAAAACTGTTTTTT.